The clone carrying this T cell receptor (beta chain) was seen just once. The table came from immunoSEQ multiplex PCR; TCRdb's copy has only in-frame clones and leaves some out. The data contain nearly 70,000 clones, approximately 80% of them singletons. The germline V gene has CDR1 MRHNA and CDR2 SNTAGT. V shed 0 bases, J shed 3 bases, and the junction held 0 bases outside the gene matches. This CDR3 has 16 residues. This specimen comes from a study of early stage breast cancer tumors. This receptor was identified in a person aged 40-50 years with breast cancer. The chain recombines TRBV6-4 with TRBJ2-2; 11 bases map to TRBD1. The sample consisted of blood. The CDR3 loop is CASSDSDRGHTGELFF. The CDR3, as DNA: TGTGCCAGCAGTGACTCGGACAGGGGGCACACCGGGGAGCTGTTTTTT.